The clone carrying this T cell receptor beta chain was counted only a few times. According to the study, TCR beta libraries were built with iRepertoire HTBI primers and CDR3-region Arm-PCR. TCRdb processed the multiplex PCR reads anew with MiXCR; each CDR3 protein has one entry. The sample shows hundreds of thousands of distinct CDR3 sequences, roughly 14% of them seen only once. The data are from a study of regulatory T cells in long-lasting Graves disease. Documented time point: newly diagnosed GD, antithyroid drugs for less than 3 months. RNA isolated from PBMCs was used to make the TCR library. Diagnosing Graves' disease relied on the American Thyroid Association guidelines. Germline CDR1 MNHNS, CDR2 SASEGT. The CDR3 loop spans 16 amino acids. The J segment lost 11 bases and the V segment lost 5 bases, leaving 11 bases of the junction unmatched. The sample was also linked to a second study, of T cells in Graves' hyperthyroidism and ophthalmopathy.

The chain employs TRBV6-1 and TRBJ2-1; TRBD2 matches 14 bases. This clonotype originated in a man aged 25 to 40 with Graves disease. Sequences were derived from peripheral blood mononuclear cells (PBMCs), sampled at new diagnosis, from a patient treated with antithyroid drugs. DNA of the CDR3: TGTGCCAGCAGTCGATCCGGGACTAGCGGGAGTGCGCAGCAGTTCTTC. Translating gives CASSRSGTSGSAQQFF.